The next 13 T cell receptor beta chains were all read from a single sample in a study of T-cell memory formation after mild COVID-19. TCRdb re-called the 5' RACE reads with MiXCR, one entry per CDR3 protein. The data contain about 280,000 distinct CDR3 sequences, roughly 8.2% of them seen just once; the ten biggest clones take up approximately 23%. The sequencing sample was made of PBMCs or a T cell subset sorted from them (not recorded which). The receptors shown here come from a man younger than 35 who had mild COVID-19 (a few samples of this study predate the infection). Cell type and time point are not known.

The CDR3 DNA reads TGCGCCAGCAGCGTGACAGGGGGCAGAGAAAAACTGTTTTTT. It encodes CASSVTGGREKLFF. V gene TRBV5-1 combines with J gene TRBJ1-4, with 10 bases matching TRBD1. The CDR3 consists of 14 residues. Germline V gene lookup returns CDR1 SGHRS and CDR2 YFSETQ. The ends lost 4 bases at V and 8 bases at J; junction bases unmatched: 5.

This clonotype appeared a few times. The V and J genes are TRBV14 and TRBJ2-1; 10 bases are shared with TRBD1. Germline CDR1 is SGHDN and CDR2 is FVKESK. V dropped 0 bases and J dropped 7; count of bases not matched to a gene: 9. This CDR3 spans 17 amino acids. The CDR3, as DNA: TGTGCCAGCAGCCAAGAGATTTTGTGGACAGGGGGAAATGAGCAGTTCTTC. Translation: CASSQEILWTGGNEQFF.

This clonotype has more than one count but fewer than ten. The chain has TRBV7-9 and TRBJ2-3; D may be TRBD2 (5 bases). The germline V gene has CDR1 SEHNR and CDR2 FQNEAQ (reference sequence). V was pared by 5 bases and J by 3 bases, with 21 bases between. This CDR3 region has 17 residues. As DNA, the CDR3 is TGTGCCAGCAGCCCACCCCCCTGGAGGATGAGTACAGATACGCAGTATTTT. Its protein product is CASSPPPWRMSTDTQYF.

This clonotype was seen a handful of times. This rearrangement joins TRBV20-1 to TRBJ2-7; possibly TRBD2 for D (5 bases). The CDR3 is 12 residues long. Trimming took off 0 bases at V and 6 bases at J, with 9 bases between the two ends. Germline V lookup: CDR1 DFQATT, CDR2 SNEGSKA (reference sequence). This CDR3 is CSARDPTTEQYF. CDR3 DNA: TGCAGTGCTAGAGATCCGACTACCGAGCAGTACTTC.

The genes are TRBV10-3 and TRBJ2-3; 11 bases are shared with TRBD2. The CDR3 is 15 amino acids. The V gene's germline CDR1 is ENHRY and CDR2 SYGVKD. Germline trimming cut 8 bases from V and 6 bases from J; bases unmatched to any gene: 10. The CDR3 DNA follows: TGTGCCATCCAAGGCGGGACTAGCGGATTGGATACGCAGTATTTT. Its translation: CAIQGGTSGLDTQYF.

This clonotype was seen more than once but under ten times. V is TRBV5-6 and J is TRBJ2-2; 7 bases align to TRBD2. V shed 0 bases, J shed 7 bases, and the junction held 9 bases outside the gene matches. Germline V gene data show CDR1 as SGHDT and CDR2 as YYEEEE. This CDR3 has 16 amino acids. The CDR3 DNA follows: TGTGCCAGCAGCTTGGTCGGCAGGGAGGGTAACGGGGAGCTGTTTTTT. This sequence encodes CASSLVGREGNGELFF.

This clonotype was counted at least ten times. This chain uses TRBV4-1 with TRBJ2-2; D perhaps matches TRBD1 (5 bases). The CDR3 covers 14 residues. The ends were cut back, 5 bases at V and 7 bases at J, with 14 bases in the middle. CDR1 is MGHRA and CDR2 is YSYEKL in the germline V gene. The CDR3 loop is CASSKDVRGGELFF. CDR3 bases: TGCGCCAGCAGCAAGGACGTTAGGGGCGGGGAGCTGTTTTTT.

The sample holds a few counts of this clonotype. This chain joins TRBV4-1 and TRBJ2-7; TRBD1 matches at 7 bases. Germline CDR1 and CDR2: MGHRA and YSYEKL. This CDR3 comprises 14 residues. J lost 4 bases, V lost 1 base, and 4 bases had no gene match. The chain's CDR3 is CASSQAYRGYEQYF. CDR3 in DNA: TGCGCCAGCAGCCAAGCTTACAGGGGTTACGAGCAGTACTTC.

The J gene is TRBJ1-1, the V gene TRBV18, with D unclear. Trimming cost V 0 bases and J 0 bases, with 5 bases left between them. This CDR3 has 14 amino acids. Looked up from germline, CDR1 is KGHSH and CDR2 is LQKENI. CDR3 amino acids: CASSPPGMNTEAFF. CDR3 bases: TGTGCCAGCTCACCACCGGGTATGAACACTGAAGCTTTCTTT.

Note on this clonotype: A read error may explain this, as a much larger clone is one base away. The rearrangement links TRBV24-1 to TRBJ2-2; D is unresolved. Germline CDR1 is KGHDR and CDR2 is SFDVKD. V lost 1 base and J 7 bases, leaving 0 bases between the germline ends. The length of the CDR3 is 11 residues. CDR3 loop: CATSDFGELFF. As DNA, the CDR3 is TGTGCCACCAGTGATTTCGGGGAGCTGTTTTTT.

In DNA form, the CDR3 reads TGTGCCAGTGCCGGACAGGCGATGAACACTGAAGCTTTCTTT. It translates to CASAGQAMNTEAFF. This chain connects TRBV6-6 to TRBJ1-1; TRBD1 agrees at 7 bases. V was clipped by 9 bases and J by 0 bases; unmatched bases: 7. Germline CDR1 and CDR2: MNHNY and SVGAGI (reference sequence). CDR3 size: 14 residues.

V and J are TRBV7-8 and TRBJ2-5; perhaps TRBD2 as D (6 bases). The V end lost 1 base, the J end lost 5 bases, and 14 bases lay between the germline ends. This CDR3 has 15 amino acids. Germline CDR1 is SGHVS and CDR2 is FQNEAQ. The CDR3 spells CASSLGGAGLETQYF. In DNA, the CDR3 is TGTGCCAGCAGCTTAGGCGGGGCGGGTTTGGAGACCCAGTACTTC.

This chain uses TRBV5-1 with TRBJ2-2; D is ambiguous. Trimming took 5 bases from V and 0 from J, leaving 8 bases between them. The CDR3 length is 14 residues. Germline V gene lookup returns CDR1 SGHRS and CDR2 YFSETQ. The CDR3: CASSRATNTGELFF. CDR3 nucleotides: TGCGCCAGCAGTAGGGCCACGAACACCGGGGAGCTGTTTTTT.